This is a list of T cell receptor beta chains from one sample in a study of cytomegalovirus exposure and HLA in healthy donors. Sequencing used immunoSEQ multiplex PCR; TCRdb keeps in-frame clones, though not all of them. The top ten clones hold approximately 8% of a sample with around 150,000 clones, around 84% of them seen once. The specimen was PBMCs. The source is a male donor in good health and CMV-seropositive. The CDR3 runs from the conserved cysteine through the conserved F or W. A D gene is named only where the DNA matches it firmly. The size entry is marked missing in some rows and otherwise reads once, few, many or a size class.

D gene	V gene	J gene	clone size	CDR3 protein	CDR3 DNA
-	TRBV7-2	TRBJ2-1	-	CASSSSSIKQFF	TGTGCCAGCAGCTCCTCCTCTATAAAGCAGTTCTTC
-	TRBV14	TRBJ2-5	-	CASSHYRDLQETQYF	TGTGCCAGCAGCCACTACAGGGACCTCCAAGAGACCCAGTACTTC
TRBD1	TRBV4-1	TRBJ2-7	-	CASSPGTASSYEQYF	TGCGCCAGCAGCCCAGGGACAGCTAGTTCCTACGAGCAGTACTTC
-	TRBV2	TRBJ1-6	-	CATLQAIHSPLHF	TGTGCCACCTTACAGGCGATTCATTCACCCCTCCACTTT
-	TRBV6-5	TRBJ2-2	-	CASSYRTKRSTGELFF	TGTGCCAGCAGTTACAGGACCAAGCGGAGCACCGGGGAGCTGTTTTTT
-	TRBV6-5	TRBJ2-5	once	CASSYSFGSLSETQYF	TGTGCCAGCAGTTACTCGTTCGGGAGTCTGAGTGAGACCCAGTACTTC
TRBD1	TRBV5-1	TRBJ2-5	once	CASKKGAGETQYF	TGCGCCAGCAAAAAGGGGGCGGGAGAGACCCAGTACTTC
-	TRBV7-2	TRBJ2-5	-	CASSSGPGEGQETQYF	TGTGCCAGCAGCTCAGGGCCAGGCGAAGGCCAAGAGACCCAGTACTTC
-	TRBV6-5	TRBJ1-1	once	CASSYLTVQGNTEAFF	TGTGCCAGCAGTTACTTGACTGTACAGGGGAACACTGAAGCTTTCTTT
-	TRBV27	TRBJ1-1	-	CASRVWEGTEAFF	TGTGCCAGCAGGGTTTGGGAGGGGACTGAAGCTTTCTTT
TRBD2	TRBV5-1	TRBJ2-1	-	CASSLFSSGGAYNEQFF	TGCGCCAGCAGCCTTTTTTCCAGCGGGGGAGCTTACAATGAGCAGTTCTTC
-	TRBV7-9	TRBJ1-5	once	CASSPGVAGLPQPQHF	TGTGCCAGCAGCCCAGGCGTGGCAGGGCTGCCTCAGCCCCAGCATTTT
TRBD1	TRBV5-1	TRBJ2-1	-	CASSLGQGINNEQFF	TGCGCCAGCAGCTTGGGACAGGGGATAAATAATGAGCAGTTCTTC
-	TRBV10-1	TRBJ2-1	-	CASSESLGGNSGPPNEQFF	TGCGCCAGCAGTGAGTCTCTAGGGGGTAATAGCGGGCCTCCCAATGAGCAGTTCTTC
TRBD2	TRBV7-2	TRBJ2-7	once	CASSLAIAGLSYEQYF	TGTGCCAGCAGCTTAGCGATAGCGGGACTCAGCTACGAGCAGTACTTC
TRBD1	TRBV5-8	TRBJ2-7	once	CASSCGQGRCEQYF	TGTGCCAGCAGCTGCGGACAGGGGAGGTGCGAGCAGTACTTC
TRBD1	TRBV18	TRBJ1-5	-	CASSPSTQGGRPQHF	TGTGCCAGCTCACCAAGCACGCAGGGGGGTCGGCCCCAGCATTTT
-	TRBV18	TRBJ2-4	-	CASSPVENIQYF	TGTGCCAGCTCACCAGTCGAAAACATTCAGTACTTC
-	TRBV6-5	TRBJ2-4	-	CASRQMAIQYF	TGTGCCAGCCGACAGATGGCCATTCAGTACTTC
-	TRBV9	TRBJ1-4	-	CASSVYGTPSEKLFF	TGTGCCAGCAGCGTTTACGGGACACCGAGCGAAAAACTGTTTTTT
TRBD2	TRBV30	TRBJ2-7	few	CAWSVPSQLAGVREQYF	TGTGCCTGGAGTGTCCCTTCCCAGTTAGCGGGAGTTCGAGAGCAGTACTTC
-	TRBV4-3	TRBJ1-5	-	CASSQDSGNQPQHF	TGCGCCAGCAGCCAAGATAGTGGCAATCAGCCCCAGCATTTT
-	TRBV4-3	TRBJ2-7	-	CASSSRTGNYEQYF	TGCGCCAGCAGCTCGCGGACGGGGAACTACGAGCAGTACTTC
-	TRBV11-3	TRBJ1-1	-	CASSLGAGNTEAFF	TGTGCCAGCAGCTTAGGGGCGGGAAACACTGAAGCTTTCTTT
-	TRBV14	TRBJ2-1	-	CASSQVAVEQFF	TGTGCCAGCAGCCAAGTTGCAGTTGAGCAGTTCTTC
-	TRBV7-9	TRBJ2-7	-	CSSSLAVYEQYF	TGTTCCAGCAGCTTGGCCGTCTACGAGCAGTACTTC
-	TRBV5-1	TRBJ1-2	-	CASSLETQGGSYGYTF	TGCGCCAGCAGCTTGGAAACGCAGGGAGGTTCCTATGGCTACACCTTC
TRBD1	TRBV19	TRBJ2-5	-	CASSPLDRGETQYF	TGTGCCAGTAGCCCTCTGGACAGGGGAGAGACCCAGTACTTC
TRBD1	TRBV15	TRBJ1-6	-	CATRGSRGRYSPLHF	TGTGCCACACGAGGATCGAGGGGGCGATATTCACCCCTCCACTTT
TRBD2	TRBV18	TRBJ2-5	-	CASSRGETQYF	TGTGCCAGCTCGCGGGGGGAGACCCAGTACTTC
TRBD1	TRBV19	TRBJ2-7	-	CATGQGIYEQYF	TGCGCTACGGGACAGGGAATCTACGAGCAGTACTTC
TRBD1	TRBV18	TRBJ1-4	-	CASSPRDSRDKLFF	TGTGCCAGCTCTCCCCGGGACAGCCGGGATAAACTGTTTTTT
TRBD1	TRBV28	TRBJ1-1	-	CASRSQGVWNTEAFF	TGTGCCAGCAGATCCCAGGGGGTATGGAACACTGAAGCTTTCTTT
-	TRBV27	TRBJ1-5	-	CASSGWADYSNQPQHF	TGTGCCAGCAGTGGATGGGCGGACTATAGCAATCAGCCCCAGCATTTT
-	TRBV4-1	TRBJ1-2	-	CASSQDPLSPFGYTF	TGCGCCAGCAGCCAAGATCCCTTAAGCCCCTTTGGCTACACCTTC
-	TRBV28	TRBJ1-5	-	CASSSGLVPQPQHF	TGTGCCAGCAGTTCGGGACTTGTCCCTCAGCCCCAGCATTTT
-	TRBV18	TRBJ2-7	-	CASSADSARSYEQYF	TGTGCCAGCTCCGCGGACAGCGCACGCTCCTACGAGCAGTACTTC
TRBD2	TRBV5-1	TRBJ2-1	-	CASSYSSGAVNEQFF	TGCGCCAGCAGCTACTCAAGCGGGGCCGTCAATGAGCAGTTCTTC
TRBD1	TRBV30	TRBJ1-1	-	CAWSRGLVTEAFF	TGTGCCTGGAGTAGGGGGCTCGTGACTGAAGCTTTCTTT
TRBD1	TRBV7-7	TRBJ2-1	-	CASSSDRVHEQFF	TGTGCCAGCAGCTCCGACAGGGTGCATGAGCAGTTCTTC
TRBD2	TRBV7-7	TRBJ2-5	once	CASSFGLAGGEETQYF	TGTGCCAGCAGCTTTGGACTAGCGGGGGGCGAGGAGACCCAGTACTTC
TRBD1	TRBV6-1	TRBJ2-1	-	CASTIQGAGNNEQFF	TGTGCCAGCACCATACAGGGGGCGGGGAACAATGAGCAGTTCTTC
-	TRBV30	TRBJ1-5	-	CAWRRDSNQPQHF	TGTGCTTGGAGGAGGGATAGCAATCAGCCCCAGCATTTT
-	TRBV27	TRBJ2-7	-	CASSLPTYEQYF	TGTGCCAGCAGTTTACCTACCTACGAGCAGTACTTC
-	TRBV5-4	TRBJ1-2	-	CAFSTGNRGTNYGYTF	TGTGCCTTTTCCACAGGAAATAGGGGCACTAACTATGGCTACACCTTC
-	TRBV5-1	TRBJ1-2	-	CASSSGRGAGYGYTF	TGCGCCAGCAGCTCCGGACGGGGGGCTGGCTATGGCTACACCTTC
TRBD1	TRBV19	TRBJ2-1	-	CASSRLGGQGSYNEQFF	TGTGCCAGTAGTAGATTGGGAGGACAGGGGTCCTACAATGAGCAGTTCTTC
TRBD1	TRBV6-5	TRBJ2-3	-	CASRQGATDTQYF	TGTGCCAGCAGACAGGGGGCGACAGATACGCAGTATTTT
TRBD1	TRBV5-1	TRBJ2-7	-	CASSSRDRGRSEQYF	TGCGCCAGCAGCTCCCGGGACAGGGGGCGATCCGAGCAGTACTTC
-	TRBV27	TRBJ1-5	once	CASSFPDRAYQPQHF	TGTGCCAGCAGTTTCCCGGACAGAGCGTATCAGCCCCAGCATTTT
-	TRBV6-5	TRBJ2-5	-	CASRLPEGTETQYF	TGTGCCAGCAGATTGCCTGAGGGGACTGAGACCCAGTACTTC
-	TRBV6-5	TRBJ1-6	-	CASSYGRLDNSPLHF	TGTGCCAGCAGTTACGGGAGGCTTGATAATTCACCCCTCCACTTT